This TCR beta chain was observed in a study of blood T cells in healthy people across ages. Germline V gene data show CDR1 as SGHDN and CDR2 as FVKESK. CDR3 length: 14 residues. V lost 2 bases, J lost 9 bases, and 16 bases lay in between. A sample-barcoded 5' primer and a J-beta primer mix were used in a second PCR of roughly 7 to 11 cycles. TCRdb re-called the 5' RACE reads with MiXCR, one entry per CDR3 protein. The sample includes 780,000 or so distinct CDR3 sequences, roughly three fifths of them seen just once. This clonotype has a handful of counts. The TCR comes from a man aged 40-49 years in good health. The chain carries TRBV14 and TRBJ1-2; D is unresolved. The sequenced material came from blood. CDR3 DNA sequence: TGTGCCAGCAGCCAACTGAAGTTATGGGAGAGCTACACCTTC. This codes for CASSQLKLWESYTF.